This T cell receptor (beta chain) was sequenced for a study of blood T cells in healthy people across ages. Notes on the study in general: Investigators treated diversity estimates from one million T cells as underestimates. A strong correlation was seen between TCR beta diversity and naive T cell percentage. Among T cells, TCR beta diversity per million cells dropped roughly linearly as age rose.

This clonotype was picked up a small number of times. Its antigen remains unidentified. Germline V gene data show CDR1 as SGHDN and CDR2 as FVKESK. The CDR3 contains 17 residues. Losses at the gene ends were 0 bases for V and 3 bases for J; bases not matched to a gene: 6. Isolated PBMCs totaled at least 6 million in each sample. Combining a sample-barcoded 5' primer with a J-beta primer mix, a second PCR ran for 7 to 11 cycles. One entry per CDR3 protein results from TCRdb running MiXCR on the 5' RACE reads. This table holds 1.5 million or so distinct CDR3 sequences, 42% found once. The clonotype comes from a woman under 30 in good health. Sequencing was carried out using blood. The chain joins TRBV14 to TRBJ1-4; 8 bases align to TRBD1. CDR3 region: CASSQDHQGAANEKLFF. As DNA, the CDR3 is TGTGCCAGCAGCCAAGATCATCAGGGGGCAGCTAATGAAAAACTGTTTTTT.